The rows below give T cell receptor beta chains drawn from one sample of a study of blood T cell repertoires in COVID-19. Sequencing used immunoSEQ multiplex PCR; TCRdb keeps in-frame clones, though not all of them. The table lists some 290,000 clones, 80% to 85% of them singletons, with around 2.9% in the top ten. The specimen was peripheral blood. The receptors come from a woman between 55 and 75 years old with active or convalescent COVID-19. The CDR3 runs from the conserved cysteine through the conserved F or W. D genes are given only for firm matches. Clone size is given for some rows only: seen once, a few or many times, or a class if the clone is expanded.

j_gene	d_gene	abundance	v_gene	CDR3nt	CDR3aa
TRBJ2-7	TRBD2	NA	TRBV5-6	TGTGCCAGCAGCCTTAGCGGGGGGGGCTACGAGCAGTACTTC	CASSLSGGGYEQYF
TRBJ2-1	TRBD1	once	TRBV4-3	TGCGCCAGCAGCCAAGCTCCTACAGGGGGCGGAAAGGATGAGCAGTTCTTC	CASSQAPTGGGKDEQFF
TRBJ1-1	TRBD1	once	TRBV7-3	TGTGCCAGCAGCATAGACAGGGTGGGAACTGAAGCTTTCTTT	CASSIDRVGTEAFF
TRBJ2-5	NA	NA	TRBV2	TGTGCCAGCAGCCCTGAAGAGACCCAGTACTTC	CASSPEETQYF
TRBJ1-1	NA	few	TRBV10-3	TGTGCCATCGGGAAAGGGGCCACTGAAGCTTTCTTT	CAIGKGATEAFF
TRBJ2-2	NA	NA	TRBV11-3	TGTGCCAGCAGCTTAGTTGGCAGGGAGCTGTTTTTT	CASSLVGRELFF
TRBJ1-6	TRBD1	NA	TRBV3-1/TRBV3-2	TGTGCCAGCAGCAATCCGGACAGGGACTCACCCCTCCACTTT	CASSNPDRDSPLHF
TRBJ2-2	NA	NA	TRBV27	TGTGCCAGCAGTTTTTTGCGGGACCCCTTGGTTGGCGGGGAGCTGTTTTTT	CASSFLRDPLVGGELFF
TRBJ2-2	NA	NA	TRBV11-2	TGTGCCAGCAGCTTAGACCTCCCCGGGGAGCTGTTTTTT	CASSLDLPGELFF
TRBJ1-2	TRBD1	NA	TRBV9	TGTGCCAGCAGCCCTCGTCCCGGGACAGGGAATGGCTACACCTTC	CASSPRPGTGNGYTF
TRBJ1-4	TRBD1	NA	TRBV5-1	TGCGCCAGCAGCTTGGGCCCCGGGACAGATGAAAAACTGTTTTTT	CASSLGPGTDEKLFF
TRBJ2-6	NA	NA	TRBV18	TGTGCCAGCTCGCCGGCCGGGTCTCACTCTGGGGCCAACGTCCTGACTTTC	CASSPAGSHSGANVLTF
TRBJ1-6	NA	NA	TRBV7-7	TGTGCTAGCAGCCTCTCCTCCCTTGAACTAAGCTCCTATAATTCACCCCTCCACTTT	CASSLSSLELSSYNSPLHF
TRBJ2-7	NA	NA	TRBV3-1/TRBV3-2	TGTGCCAGCAGCCAAGGCAGGGGAGATTACGAGCAGTACTTC	CASSQGRGDYEQYF
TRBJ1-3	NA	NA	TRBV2	TGTGCCAGCAGTTACAGGGAGTCTGGAAACACCATATATTTT	CASSYRESGNTIYF
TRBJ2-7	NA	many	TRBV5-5	TGTGCCAGCAACGGAGGAGACTTGACCTACGAGCAGTACTTC	CASNGGDLTYEQYF
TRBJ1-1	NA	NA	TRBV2	TGTGCCAGCTGTGTGGGAGGGGGTGGGTACACTGAAGCTTTCTTT	CASCVGGGGYTEAFF
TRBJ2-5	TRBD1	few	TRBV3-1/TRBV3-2	TGTGCCAGCAGCCAATCAGGGGGCTCGGGGGAAGAGACCCAGTACTTC	CASSQSGGSGEETQYF
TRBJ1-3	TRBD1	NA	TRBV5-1	TGCGCCAGCAGAATGACAGGGACTGGAAACACCATATATTTT	CASRMTGTGNTIYF
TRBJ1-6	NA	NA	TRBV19	TGTGCCAGTAGTATAAGTGACGGAGCCAATTCACCCCTCCACTTT	CASSISDGANSPLHF
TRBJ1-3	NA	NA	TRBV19	TGTGCCAGTAGTACGGGGGGCGCCTCTGGAAACACCATATATTTT	CASSTGGASGNTIYF
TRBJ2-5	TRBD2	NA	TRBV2	TGTGCCAGCAGTGAAGAGGTAGCGGGGGGTCAAGAGACCCAGTACTTC	CASSEEVAGGQETQYF
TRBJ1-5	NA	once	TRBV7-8	TGTGCCAGCAGCCGAGGGGGGGGCCGCAATCAGCCCCAGCATTTT	CASSRGGGRNQPQHF
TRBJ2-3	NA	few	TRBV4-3	TGCGCCAGCAGCCAAGGTGGAGGACTCCCAGTGGCGCAGTATTTT	CASSQGGGLPVAQYF
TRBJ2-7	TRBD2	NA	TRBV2	TGTGCCAGCAGGGAGGGACTAGCGGACTCCTACGAGCAGTACTTC	CASREGLADSYEQYF
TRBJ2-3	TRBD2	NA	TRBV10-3	TGTGCCATCAGTAAATCCGGGACTAGCGCAGATACGCAGTATTTT	CAISKSGTSADTQYF
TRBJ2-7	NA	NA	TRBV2	TGTGCCAGCAGCCAGAGGGCGGATGGACCGCACTCCTACGAGCAGTACTTC	CASSQRADGPHSYEQYF
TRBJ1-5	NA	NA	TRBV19	TGTGCCAGTAGCATGACGTCGGAGGTTCAGCCCCAGCATTTT	CASSMTSEVQPQHF
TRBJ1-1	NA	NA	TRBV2	TGTGCCAGCAGTGAAACGGCGGTGGAAGCTTTCTTT	CASSETAVEAFF
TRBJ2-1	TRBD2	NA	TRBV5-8	TGTGCCAGCAACCTTGGGGGGGGAGCCTACAATGAGCAGTTCTTC	CASNLGGGAYNEQFF
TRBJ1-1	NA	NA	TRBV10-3	TGTGCCATCAGTGACCGGGCTGAAGCTTTCTTT	CAISDRAEAFF
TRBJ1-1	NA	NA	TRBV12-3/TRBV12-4	TGTGCCAGCAGCCCGGACAGCACTGAAGCTTTCTTT	CASSPDSTEAFF
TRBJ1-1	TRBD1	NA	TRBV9	TGTGCCAGCAGCGAGGACAGGGGGAACACTGAAGCTTTCTTT	CASSEDRGNTEAFF
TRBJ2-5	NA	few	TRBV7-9	TGTGCCAGCAGCCGTTACCGGGACTCCTCACACTTC	CASSRYRDSSHF
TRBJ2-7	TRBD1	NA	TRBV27	TGTGCCAGCAGCGAATCCGGGACAGGGAGGAGGGACGAGCAGTACTTC	CASSESGTGRRDEQYF
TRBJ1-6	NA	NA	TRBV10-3	TGTGCCAGCCATTCGGCTAACAGGCATAATTCACCCCTCCACTTT	CASHSANRHNSPLHF
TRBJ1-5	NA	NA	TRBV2	TGTGCCAGCGGTGCTGAGGGTATCGGCAATCAGCCCCAGCATTTT	CASGAEGIGNQPQHF
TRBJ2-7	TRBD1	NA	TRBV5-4	TGTGCCAGCAGCGCTTCCGGGACAGGGAGACACGAGCAGTACTTC	CASSASGTGRHEQYF
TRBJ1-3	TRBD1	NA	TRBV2	TGTGCCAGCGGACAGGAGTCTGGAAACACCATATATTTT	CASGQESGNTIYF
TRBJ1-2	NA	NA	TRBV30	TGTGCCTGGAGTGTATGGCGCAGGGATGACTATGGCTACACCTTC	CAWSVWRRDDYGYTF
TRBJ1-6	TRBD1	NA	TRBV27	TGTGCCAGCAGTTGGGGGACAGGGGTACAATCACCCCTCCACTTT	CASSWGTGVQSPLHF
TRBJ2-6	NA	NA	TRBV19	TGTGCCAGTACTTCAGGGCCTGGGGCCAACGTCCTGACTTTC	CASTSGPGANVLTF
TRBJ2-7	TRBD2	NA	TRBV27	TGTGCCAGCAGATCTATATTGACTAGCGGGGCCCCGGGGGAGCAGTACTTC	CASRSILTSGAPGEQYF
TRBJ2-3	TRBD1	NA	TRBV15	TGTGCCACCAGCTTGACAGGGGTCTCGAGCACAGATACGCAGTATTTT	CATSLTGVSSTDTQYF
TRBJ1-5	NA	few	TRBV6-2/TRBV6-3	TGTGCCAGCAGTTACTTTCAGGGGCAGCCCCAGCATTTT	CASSYFQGQPQHF
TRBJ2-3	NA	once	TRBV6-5	TGTGCCAGCGTCCAGCGCGGCACAGATACGCAGTATTTT	CASVQRGTDTQYF
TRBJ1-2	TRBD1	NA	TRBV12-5	TGTGCTAGTGGTTTGGGTCCCGGGACAGGGGTTGACTATGGCTACACCTTC	CASGLGPGTGVDYGYTF
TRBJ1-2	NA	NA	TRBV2	TGTGCCAGCAGTGGGGGGACATGGCAGATTTGGGATGGCTACACCTTC	CASSGGTWQIWDGYTF
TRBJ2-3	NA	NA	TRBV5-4	TGTGCCAGCAGCTTGCGAAGCGTGGAGGACGGCACAGATACGCAGTATTTT	CASSLRSVEDGTDTQYF
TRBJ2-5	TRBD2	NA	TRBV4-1	TGCGCCAGCAGCCAAGGCCTGACTAGCGGGGGCCAAGAGACCCAGTACTTC	CASSQGLTSGGQETQYF